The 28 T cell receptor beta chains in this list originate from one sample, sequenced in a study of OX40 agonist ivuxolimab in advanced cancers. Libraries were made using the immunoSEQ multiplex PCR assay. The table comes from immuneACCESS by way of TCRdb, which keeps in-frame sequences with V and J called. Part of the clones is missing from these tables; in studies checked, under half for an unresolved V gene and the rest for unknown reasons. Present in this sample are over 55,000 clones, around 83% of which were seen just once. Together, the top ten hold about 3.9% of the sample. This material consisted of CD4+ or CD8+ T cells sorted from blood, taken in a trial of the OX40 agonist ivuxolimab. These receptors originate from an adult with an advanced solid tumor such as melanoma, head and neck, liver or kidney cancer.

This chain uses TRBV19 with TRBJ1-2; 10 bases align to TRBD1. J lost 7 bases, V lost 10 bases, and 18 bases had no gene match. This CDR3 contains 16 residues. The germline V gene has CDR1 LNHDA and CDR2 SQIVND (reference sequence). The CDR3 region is CATRPLDRGSNSGYTF. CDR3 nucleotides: TGTGCCACCCGACCCCTGGACAGGGGGTCCAATAGTGGCTACACCTTC.

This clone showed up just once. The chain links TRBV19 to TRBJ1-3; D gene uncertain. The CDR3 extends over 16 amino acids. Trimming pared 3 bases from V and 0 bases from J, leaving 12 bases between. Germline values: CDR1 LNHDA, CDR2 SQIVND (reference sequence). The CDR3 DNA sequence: TGTGCCAGTAGTATTTTCCGGCAGAGCTCTGGAAACACCATATATTTT. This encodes CASSIFRQSSGNTIYF.

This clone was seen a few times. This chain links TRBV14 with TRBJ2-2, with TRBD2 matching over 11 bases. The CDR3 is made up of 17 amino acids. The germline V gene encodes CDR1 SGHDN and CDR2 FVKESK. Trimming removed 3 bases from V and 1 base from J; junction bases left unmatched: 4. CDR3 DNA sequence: TGTGCCAGCAGCCAGAGGGGACTAGCGGAGAACACCGGGGAGCTGTTTTTT. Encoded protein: CASSQRGLAENTGELFF.

In DNA form, the CDR3 reads TGTGCCAGCAGGGGAGCCAACACTGAAGCTTTCTTT. Protein: CASRGANTEAFF. This sequence joins TRBV6-5 and TRBJ1-1; unclear D gene. The CDR3 runs to 12 residues. The germline V gene encodes CDR1 MNHEY and CDR2 SVGAGI. V lost 6 bases, J lost 2 bases, and 7 bases lay in between.

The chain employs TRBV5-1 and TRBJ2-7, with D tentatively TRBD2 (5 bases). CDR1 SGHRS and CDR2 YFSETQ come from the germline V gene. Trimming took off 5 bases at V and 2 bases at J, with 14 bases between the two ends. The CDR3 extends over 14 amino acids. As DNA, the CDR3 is TGCGCCAGCAGACTGACGAGGGCTCCCTACGAGCAGTACTTC. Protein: CASRLTRAPYEQYF.

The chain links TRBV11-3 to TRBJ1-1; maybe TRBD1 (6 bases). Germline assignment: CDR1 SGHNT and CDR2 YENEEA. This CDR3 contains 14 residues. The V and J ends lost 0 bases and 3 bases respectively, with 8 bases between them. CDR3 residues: CASSLDRGDTEAFF. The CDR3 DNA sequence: TGTGCCAGCAGCTTAGACAGGGGTGACACTGAAGCTTTCTTT.

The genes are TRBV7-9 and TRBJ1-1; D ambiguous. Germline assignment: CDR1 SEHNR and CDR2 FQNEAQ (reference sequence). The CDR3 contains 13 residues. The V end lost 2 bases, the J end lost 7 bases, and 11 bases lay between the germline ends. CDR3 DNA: TGTGCCAGCAGCTTACGAGCCGGACTTGAAGCTTTCTTT. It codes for CASSLRAGLEAFF.

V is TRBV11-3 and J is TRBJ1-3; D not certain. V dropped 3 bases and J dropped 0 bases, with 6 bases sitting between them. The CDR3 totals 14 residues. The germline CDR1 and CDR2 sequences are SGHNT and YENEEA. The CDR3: CASSLDLSGNTIYF. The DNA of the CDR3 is TGTGCCAGCAGCTTGGACCTCTCTGGAAACACCATATATTTT.

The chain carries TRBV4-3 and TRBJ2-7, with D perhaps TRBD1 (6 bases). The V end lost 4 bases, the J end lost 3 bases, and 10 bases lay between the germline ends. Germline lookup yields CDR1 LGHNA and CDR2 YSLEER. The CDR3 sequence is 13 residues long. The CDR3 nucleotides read TGCGCCAGCAGCCTGCAGACAGGCTACGAGCAGTACTTC. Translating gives CASSLQTGYEQYF.

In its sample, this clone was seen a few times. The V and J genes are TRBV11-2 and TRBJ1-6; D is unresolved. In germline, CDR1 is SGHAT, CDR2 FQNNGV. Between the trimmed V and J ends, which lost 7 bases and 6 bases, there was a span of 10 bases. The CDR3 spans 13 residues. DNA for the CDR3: TGTGCCAGCACTGTCCTTTTTAATTCACCCCTCCACTTT. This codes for CASTVLFNSPLHF. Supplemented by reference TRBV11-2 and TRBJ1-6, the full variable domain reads EAGVAQSPRYKIIEKRQSVAFWCNPISGHATLYWYQQILGQGPKLLIQFQNNGVVDDSQLPKDRFSAERLKGVDSTLKIQPAKLEDSAVYLCASTVLFNSPLHFGNGTRLTVT.

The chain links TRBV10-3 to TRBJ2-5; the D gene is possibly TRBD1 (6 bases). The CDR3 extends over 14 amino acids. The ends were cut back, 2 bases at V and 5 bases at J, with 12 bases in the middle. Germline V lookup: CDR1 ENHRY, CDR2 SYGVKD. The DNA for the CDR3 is TGTGCCATCAGTGAGAAGCACAGGGATGAGACCCAGTACTTC. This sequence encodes CAISEKHRDETQYF.

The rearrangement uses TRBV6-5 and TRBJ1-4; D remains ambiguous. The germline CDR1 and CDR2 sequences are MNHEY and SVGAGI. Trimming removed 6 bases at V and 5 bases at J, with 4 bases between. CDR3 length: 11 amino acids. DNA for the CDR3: TGTGCCAGCAGCCTCAATGAAAAACTGTTTTTT. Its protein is CASSLNEKLFF.

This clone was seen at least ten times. The CDR3 is CSAPEGETQYF. The CDR3 DNA is TGCAGTGCTCCTGAGGGAGAGACCCAGTACTTC. The chain combines TRBV20-1 with TRBJ2-5; possibly TRBD2 for D (5 bases). This CDR3 contains 11 residues. V shed 5 bases and J shed 4 bases, with 8 bases lying between them. Germline V lookup: CDR1 DFQATT, CDR2 SNEGSKA (reference sequence).

CDR3 loop: CASSNTNLNTEAFF. For the CDR3, the DNA is TGTGCCAGCAGTAACACGAACCTGAACACTGAAGCTTTCTTT. This chain connects TRBV28 to TRBJ1-1, with unresolved D. CDR1 and CDR2 (germline): MDHEN, SYDVKM. V shed 5 bases and J shed 0 bases, with 10 bases lying between them. This CDR3 comprises 14 residues.

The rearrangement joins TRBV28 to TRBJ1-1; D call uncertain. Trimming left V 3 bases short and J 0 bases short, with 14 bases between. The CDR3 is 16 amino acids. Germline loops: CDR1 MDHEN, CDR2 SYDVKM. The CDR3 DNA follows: TGTGCCAGCAGTTTTCTCCCAGGCCGCATGAACACTGAAGCTTTCTTT. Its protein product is CASSFLPGRMNTEAFF.

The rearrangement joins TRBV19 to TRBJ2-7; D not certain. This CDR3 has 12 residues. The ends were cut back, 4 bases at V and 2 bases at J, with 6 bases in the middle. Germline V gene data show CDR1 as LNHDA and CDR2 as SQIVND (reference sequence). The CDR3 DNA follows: TGTGCCAGTAGTAACACGGCCTACGAGCAGTACTTC. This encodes CASSNTAYEQYF.

The CDR3: CASSRTGSNTDTQYF. For the CDR3, the DNA is TGTGCCAGCAGTCGGACAGGATCCAACACAGATACGCAGTATTTT. This chain uses TRBV27 with TRBJ2-3, with 7 bases lining up with TRBD1. Unmatched junction bases numbered 7, after V lost 5 bases and J lost 2 bases. The CDR3 sequence is 15 residues long. Germline lookup yields CDR1 MNHEY and CDR2 SMNVEV (reference sequence).

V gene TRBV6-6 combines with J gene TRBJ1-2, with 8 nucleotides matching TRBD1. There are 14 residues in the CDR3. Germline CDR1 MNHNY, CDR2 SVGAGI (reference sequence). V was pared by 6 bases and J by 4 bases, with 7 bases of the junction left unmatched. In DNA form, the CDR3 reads TGTGCCAGCAGCCAGACAGGGGACGCCTATGGCTACACCTTC. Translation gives CASSQTGDAYGYTF.

This CDR3 is CASSQSPGQSWDEQFF. CDR3 DNA sequence: TGTGCCAGCAGCCAATCCCCGGGACAGTCCTGGGATGAGCAGTTCTTC. The chain uses TRBV2 and TRBJ2-1, with TRBD1 matching over 7 bases. CDR3 length equals 16 residues. Germline assignment: CDR1 SNHLY and CDR2 FYNNEI. J lost 8 bases, V lost 6 bases, and 16 bases had no gene match. Variable domain in full (rest from reference TRBV2 and TRBJ2-1): EPEVTQTPSHQVTQMGQEVILRCVPISNHLYFYWYRQILGQKVEFLVSFYNNEISEKSEIFDDQFSVERPDGSNFTLKIRSTKLEDSAMYFCASSQSPGQSWDEQFFGPGTRLTVL.

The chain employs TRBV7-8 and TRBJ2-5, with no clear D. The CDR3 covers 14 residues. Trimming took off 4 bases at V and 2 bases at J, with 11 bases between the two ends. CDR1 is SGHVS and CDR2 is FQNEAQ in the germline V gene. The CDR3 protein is CASSSLTVQETQYF. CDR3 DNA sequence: TGTGCCAGCAGCTCCCTCACGGTTCAAGAGACCCAGTACTTC.

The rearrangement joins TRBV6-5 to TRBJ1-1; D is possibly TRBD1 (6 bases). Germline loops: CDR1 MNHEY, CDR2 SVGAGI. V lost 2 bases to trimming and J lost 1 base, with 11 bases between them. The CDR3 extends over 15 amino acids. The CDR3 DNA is TGTGCCAGCAGTTACGGGGGGCACAAGAACACTGAAGCTTTCTTT. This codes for CASSYGGHKNTEAFF.

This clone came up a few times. The CDR3 DNA is TGTGCCAGCAGTTACTCGGAGGATAGCAATCAGCCCCAGCATTTT. Its protein product is CASSYSEDSNQPQHF. The chain uses TRBV6-6 and TRBJ1-5; unclear D gene. Between the trimmed V and J ends, which lost 0 bases and 0 bases, there was a span of 6 bases. The CDR3 totals 15 residues. CDR1 is MNHNY, CDR2 SVGAGI, per germline (reference sequence).

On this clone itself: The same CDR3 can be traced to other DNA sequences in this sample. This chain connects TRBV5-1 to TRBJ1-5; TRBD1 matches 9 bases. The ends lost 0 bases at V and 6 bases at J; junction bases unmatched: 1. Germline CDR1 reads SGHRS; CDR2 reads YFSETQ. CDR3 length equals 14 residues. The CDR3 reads CASSLGQGGQPQHF. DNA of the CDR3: TGCGCCAGCAGCTTGGGACAGGGGGGTCAGCCCCAGCATTTT.

As DNA, the CDR3 is TGTGCCAGCAGTGGAGGCCTCTCCTACGAGCAGTACTTC. Protein product: CASSGGLSYEQYF. The chain combines TRBV2 with TRBJ2-7, with D unresolved. The CDR3 runs 13 residues. Trimming removed 4 bases from V and 0 bases from J, with 7 bases in between. Germline values: CDR1 SNHLY, CDR2 FYNNEI.

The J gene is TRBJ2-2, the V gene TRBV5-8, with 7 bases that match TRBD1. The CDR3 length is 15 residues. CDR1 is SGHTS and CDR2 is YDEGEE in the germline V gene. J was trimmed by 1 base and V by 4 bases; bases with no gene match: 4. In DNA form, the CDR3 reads TGTGCCAGCAGCCAGACAGGGATGAACACCGGGGAGCTGTTTTTT. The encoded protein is CASSQTGMNTGELFF.

This CDR3 is CARPRRATSSPLHF. The CDR3, as DNA: TGTGCCCGCCCCCGAAGGGCTACAAGTTCACCCCTCCACTTT. This chain uses TRBV11-3 with TRBJ1-6; no clear D. The CDR3 has 14 residues. CDR1 SGHNT and CDR2 YENEEA come from the germline V gene. Trimming removed 11 bases from V and 9 bases from J, with 20 bases in between.

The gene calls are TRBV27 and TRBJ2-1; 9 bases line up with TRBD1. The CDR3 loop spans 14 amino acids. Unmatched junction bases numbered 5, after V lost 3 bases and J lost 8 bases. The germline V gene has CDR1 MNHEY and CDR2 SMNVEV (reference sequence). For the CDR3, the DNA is TGTGCCAGCAGTTTCACAGGGGGCGACGATGAGCAGTTCTTC. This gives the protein CASSFTGGDDEQFF.

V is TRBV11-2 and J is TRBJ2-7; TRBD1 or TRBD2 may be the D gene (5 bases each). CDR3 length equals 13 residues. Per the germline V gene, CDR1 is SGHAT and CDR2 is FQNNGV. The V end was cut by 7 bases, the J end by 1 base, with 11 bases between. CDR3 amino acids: CASTRGGSYEQYF. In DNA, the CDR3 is TGTGCCAGCACACGTGGGGGATCCTACGAGCAGTACTTC.